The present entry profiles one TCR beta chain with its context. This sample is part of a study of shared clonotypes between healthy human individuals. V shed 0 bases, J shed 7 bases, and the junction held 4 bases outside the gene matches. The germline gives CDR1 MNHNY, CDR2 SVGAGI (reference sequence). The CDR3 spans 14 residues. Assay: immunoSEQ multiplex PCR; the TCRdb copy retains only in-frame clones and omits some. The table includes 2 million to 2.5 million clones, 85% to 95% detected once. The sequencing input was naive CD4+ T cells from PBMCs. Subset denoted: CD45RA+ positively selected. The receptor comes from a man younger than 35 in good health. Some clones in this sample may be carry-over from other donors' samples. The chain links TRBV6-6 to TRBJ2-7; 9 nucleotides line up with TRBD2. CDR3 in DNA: TGTGCCAGCAGTTACTCCCGGCTAGCGGGAGAGCAGTACTTC. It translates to CASSYSRLAGEQYF.